The 22 T cell receptor beta chains in this list originate from one sample, sequenced in a study of cytomegalovirus exposure and HLA in healthy donors. This PCR relied on a set of 60 Vbeta primers and 13 Jbeta primers. Profiled with immunoSEQ multiplex PCR; TCRdb holds only in-frame clones, not every one. The sample has about 170,000 clones, roughly 81% seen once. Sample: PBMCs. The source is a man aged 30 to 39 in good health and CMV-seropositive.

This clone was detected many times. The chain couples TRBV6-5 to TRBJ2-7; 7 nucleotides agree with TRBD1. The V gene end was trimmed by 6 bases and the J gene end by 5 bases; junction bases not matched to a gene: 10. Germline V gene data show CDR1 as MNHEY and CDR2 as SVGAGI. CDR3 length: 14 residues. CDR3 coding DNA: TGTGCCAGCAGGACTTTTGACAGGGCAGACGAGCAGTACTTC. Amino acids: CASRTFDRADEQYF.

This chain joins TRBV18 and TRBJ2-2; possibly TRBD2 for D (6 bases). From germline, CDR1 is KGHSH and CDR2 LQKENI. The CDR3 is made up of 18 amino acids. V was shortened by 3 bases and J by 0 bases, with 17 bases between the two germline ends. CDR3 DNA: TGTGCCAGCTCACCTTTGGGAGGCGGGGCCGCGAACACCGGGGAGCTGTTTTTT. Amino acid sequence: CASSPLGGGAANTGELFF.

CDR3 nucleotides: TGTGCCAGCAGCCGTTCCGGGACTAGCGGACCCCAAGAGACCCAGTACTTC. Its protein is CASSRSGTSGPQETQYF. The rearrangement joins TRBV11-3 to TRBJ2-5; 11 bases are a match to TRBD2. The CDR3 spans 17 residues. V dropped 5 bases and J dropped 1; count of bases not matched to a gene: 9. Germline V gene lookup returns CDR1 SGHNT and CDR2 YENEEA.

The rearrangement joins TRBV19 to TRBJ1-2; no reliable D call. Trimming stripped 1 base from V and 7 bases from J, with 16 bases between. The CDR3 consists of 15 residues. Germline-derived CDR1 and CDR2 are LNHDA and SQIVND (reference sequence). CDR3 amino acids: CASSIVNTRGGGYTF. DNA for the CDR3: TGTGCCAGTAGTATAGTGAATACACGAGGCGGTGGCTACACCTTC.

The sample holds a few counts of this clone. The J gene is TRBJ2-2, the V gene TRBV5-5; the match to TRBD2 covers 8 bases. The length of the CDR3 is 14 residues. Germline trimming cut 4 bases from V and 6 bases from J; bases unmatched to any gene: 5. The V gene's germline CDR1 is SGHKS and CDR2 YYEKEE (reference sequence). CDR3 loop: CASSLGLGAGELFF. For the CDR3, the DNA is TGTGCCAGCAGCCTGGGACTAGGGGCCGGGGAGCTGTTTTTT.

J is TRBJ2-5 and V is TRBV5-1, with 12 bases fitting TRBD1. The CDR3 consists of 15 residues. Germline CDR1 and CDR2: SGHRS and YFSETQ. Germline trimming cut 4 bases from V and 4 bases from J; bases unmatched to any gene: 5. The CDR3 sequence is CASSPGQGAGETQYF. The CDR3 nucleotides read TGCGCCAGCAGCCCGGGACAGGGGGCGGGAGAGACCCAGTACTTC. The variable domain in full, completed from reference TRBV5-1 and TRBJ2-5, reads KAGVTQTPRYLIKTRGQQVTLSCSPISGHRSVSWYQQTPGQGLQFLFEYFSETQRNKGNFPGRFSGRQFSNSRSEMNVSTLELGDSALYLCASSPGQGAGETQYFGPGTRLLVL.

Points on this clone: The germline gene is not matched at one end of the junction; a read error may be the cause. The V call is TRBV7-9, the J call TRBJ2-1; 11 nucleotides match TRBD2. This CDR3 contains 15 residues. Germline-derived CDR1 and CDR2 are SEHNR and FQNEAQ (reference sequence). In DNA form, the CDR3 reads TGTTCCAGCAGCTTAGGTAGCGGGAGGGCCAATGAGCAGTTCTTC. Translating it yields CSSSLGSGRANEQFF.

This chain joins TRBV21-1 and TRBJ1-5. TRBV21-1 is a listed pseudogene. This CDR3 region has 17 residues. The CDR3 sequence is CASSPGGTADSNQPQHF. The CDR3 DNA sequence: TGTGCCAGCAGCCCGGGGGGGACTGCCGATAGCAATCAGCCCCAGCATTTT.

This chain connects TRBV15 to TRBJ1-6; perhaps TRBD1 as D (5 bases). The CDR3 spans 19 residues. Trimming pared 3 bases from V and 0 bases from J, leaving 18 bases between. Germline V gene lookup returns CDR1 LNHNV and CDR2 YYDKDF (reference sequence). DNA of the CDR3: TGTGCCACCAGCAGCAAAAACTACAGGCCGAGCTCCTATAATTCACCCCTCCACTTT. The encoded protein is CATSSKNYRPSSYNSPLHF.

The chain uses TRBV5-1 and TRBJ2-7, with 11 bases aligning to TRBD2. V lost 4 bases and J lost 9; bases outside the gene matches: 12. The CDR3 is 15 amino acids. Germline assignment: CDR1 SGHRS and CDR2 YFSETQ. CDR3 in amino acids: CASSPRTSGFTGQYF. The DNA for the CDR3 is TGCGCCAGCAGCCCCCGGACTAGCGGGTTTACGGGGCAGTACTTC.

For the CDR3, the DNA is TGCGCCAGCAGCCAAGATATAGCGGGAGTAATTGAGACCCAGTACTTC. This translates into CASSQDIAGVIETQYF. The rearrangement links TRBV4-1 to TRBJ2-5, with 9 positions matching TRBD2. Per the germline V gene, CDR1 is MGHRA and CDR2 is YSYEKL. Unmatched junction bases numbered 7, after V lost 0 bases and J lost 5 bases. The CDR3 is 16 residues long.

V usage is TRBV19 and J usage is TRBJ2-2, with TRBD2 matching 13 bases. With 8 bases clipped from V and 3 bases from J, the junction kept 9 bases outside the gene matches. Germline V gene lookup returns CDR1 LNHDA and CDR2 SQIVND (reference sequence). This CDR3 is built from 17 residues. The CDR3: CASWSGTSGIYTGELFF. The CDR3 bases are TGTGCCAGTTGGAGTGGGACTAGCGGGATTTACACCGGGGAGCTGTTTTTT.

The V call is TRBV18, the J call TRBJ2-1, with 7 bases matching TRBD2. Germline V gene sequence: CDR1 KGHSH, CDR2 LQKENI. The J segment lost 5 bases and the V segment lost 6 bases, leaving 7 bases of the junction unmatched. The CDR3 has 14 amino acids. This chain's CDR3 is CASSATRGDNEQFF. In DNA form, the CDR3 reads TGTGCCAGCTCCGCTACACGGGGGGACAATGAGCAGTTCTTC. The whole variable domain, remainder taken from reference TRBV18 and TRBJ2-1, is NAGVMQNPRHLVRRRGQEARLRCSPMKGHSHVYWYRQLPEEGLKFMVYLQKENIIDESGMPKERFSAEFPKEGPSILRIQQVVRGDSAAYFCASSATRGDNEQFFGPGTRLTVL.

The chain combines TRBV6-5 with TRBJ1-1, with TRBD1 as a possible D gene (5 bases). V gave up 6 bases and J gave up 1 base, with 12 bases separating them. The CDR3 is 14 amino acids. The germline CDR1 and CDR2 sequences are MNHEY and SVGAGI. CDR3 sequence: CASSPVTGNTEAFF. In DNA, the CDR3 is TGTGCCAGCAGCCCCGTAACAGGGAACACTGAAGCTTTCTTT.

The chain couples TRBV2 to TRBJ1-5; possibly TRBD1 for D (5 bases). CDR3 length: 11 amino acids. Germline assignment: CDR1 SNHLY and CDR2 FYNNEI. The V gene lost 6 bases and the J gene lost 5 bases, with 5 bases spanning the gap. The CDR3 is CASSRDQPQHF. The DNA for the CDR3 is TGTGCCAGCAGCAGGGATCAGCCCCAGCATTTT.

The chain carries TRBV4-1 and TRBJ2-1; TRBD2 is a possible D gene (6 bases). The CDR3 length is 16 residues. Trimming cost V 0 bases and J 2 bases, with 11 bases left between them. From germline, CDR1 is MGHRA and CDR2 YSYEKL. CDR3 sequence reads: CASSQERGSPYNEQFF. In nucleotides, the CDR3 is TGCGCCAGCAGCCAAGAACGGGGGTCGCCCTACAATGAGCAGTTCTTC.

The CDR3 coding sequence is TGTGCCAGCAGCTTAGCCAGGGAAAAGCTGTTTTTT. This sequence encodes CASSLAREKLFF. The chain carries TRBV7-6 and TRBJ2-2; tentative D call: TRBD1 (5 bases). The germline V and J ends were trimmed by 0 bases and 12 bases, with 8 bases remaining between them. Germline loops: CDR1 SGHVS, CDR2 FNYEAQ. This CDR3 region has 12 residues.

J is TRBJ2-5 and V is TRBV6-5; TRBD1 might be the D (6 bases). V shed 2 bases and J shed 5 bases, with 18 bases lying between them. There are 16 residues in the CDR3. Germline V gene data show CDR1 as MNHEY and CDR2 as SVGAGI. The CDR3 nucleotides are TGTGCCAGCAGTTACCTAGGGACACCAGCCCAGGAGACCCAGTACTTC. Translated, it gives CASSYLGTPAQETQYF.

J is TRBJ2-3 and V is TRBV5-1, with 7 bases fitting TRBD2. CDR1 is SGHRS and CDR2 is YFSETQ in the germline V gene. V gave up 0 bases and J gave up 5 bases; unmatched junction bases: 3. The CDR3 runs to 14 residues. The CDR3, as DNA: TGCGCCAGCAGCTTGGCGGGAGGAAGAGATACGCAGTATTTT. This encodes CASSLAGGRDTQYF.

The CDR3 sequence: CASRGSGYYEQYF. CDR3 in DNA: TGTGCCAGCAGGGGCAGCGGTTACTACGAGCAGTACTTC. The V and J genes are TRBV27 and TRBJ2-7, with TRBD2 as a possible D gene (5 bases). The CDR3 contains 13 residues. Trimming removed 6 bases at V and 3 bases at J, with 12 bases between. Germline V gene sequence: CDR1 MNHEY, CDR2 SMNVEV (reference sequence).

Comments on this clone: The junction departs from the called germline gene at one end, perhaps through a read error. The sample has other DNA sequences that encode this CDR3 too. The chain uses TRBV6-6 and TRBJ1-4; D not resolved. Per germline, CDR1 MNHNY and CDR2 SVGAGI (reference sequence). CDR3 length equals 15 residues. CDR3 nucleotides: TGTGCCAGCAGTCACCCCCCGCGGGATAATGAAAAGCTGTTTTTT. Translation: CASSHPPRDNEKLFF.

The chain recombines TRBV11-2 with TRBJ2-7; 11 bases line up with TRBD2. Trimming cost V 4 bases and J 2 bases; bases outside gene matches: 7. Germline loops: CDR1 SGHAT, CDR2 FQNNGV. The CDR3 is made up of 16 amino acids. CDR3 sequence reads: CASSSNVAGGAYEQYV. The CDR3 nucleotides read TGTGCCAGCAGCTCCAATGTAGCGGGAGGGGCCTACGAGCAGTACGTC.